A single sample gave rise to the 29 T cell receptor beta chains below, sequenced in a study of T cells in Graves' hyperthyroidism and ophthalmopathy. Amplification of TCR beta CDR3 regions was performed using RNA transcripts as template. In the first-round RT-PCR of the TCR CDR3, the HTBI primer set was used. One entry per CDR3 protein results from TCRdb running MiXCR on the multiplex PCR reads. The sample has hundreds of thousands of distinct CDR3 sequences; less than 25% are singletons. The sequencing sample was made of blood. The receptors were gathered from a man in his thirties or forties with Graves' ophthalmopathy.

This clonotype was recorded once. The chain combines TRBV7-2 with TRBJ1-2; TRBD1 matches 8 bases. The trim removed 1 base at V and 8 bases at J, leaving 6 bases unmatched. This CDR3 has 14 residues. CDR1 SGHTA and CDR2 FQGNSA come from the germline V gene. The CDR3 bases are TGTGCCAGCAGCTTAGGACAGGGGTCCAAAGGCTACACCTTC. It yields the protein CASSLGQGSKGYTF.

The J gene is TRBJ2-7, the V gene TRBV6-2 or TRBV6-3; no definite D call. In germline, CDR1 is MNHEY, CDR2 SVGEGT. The CDR3 totals 15 residues. The V gene lost 2 bases and the J gene lost 2 bases, with 13 bases spanning the gap. The CDR3 bases are TGTGCCAGCAGTTACACAAAGGGCCGGCCCTACGAGCAGTACTTC. Amino acids: CASSYTKGRPYEQYF.

In its sample, this clonotype was seen a few times. The chain couples TRBV9 to TRBJ1-2; 7 nucleotides agree with TRBD1. Germline lookup yields CDR1 SGDLS and CDR2 YYNGEE. CDR3 size: 16 residues. V was pared by 0 bases and J by 0 bases, with 5 bases of the junction left unmatched. The CDR3 nucleotides read TGTGCCAGCAGCGTAGGAGAGGGGACAGCTAACTATGGCTACACCTTC. It specifies CASSVGEGTANYGYTF.

This clonotype was counted many times. The V and J genes are TRBV30 and TRBJ1-1; D unresolved. The CDR3 runs 13 residues. V lost 2 bases and J lost 5, with 12 bases in between. The germline V gene encodes CDR1 GTSNPN and CDR2 SVGIG (reference sequence). The CDR3 DNA sequence: TGTGCCTGGAGTAGGTCTGGAGGAACTGAAGCTTTCTTT. Translating it yields CAWSRSGGTEAFF.

This chain links TRBV7-9 with TRBJ2-7; 10 bases map to TRBD2. The germline gives CDR1 SEHNR, CDR2 FQNEAQ (reference sequence). V shed 4 bases, J shed 2 bases, and the junction held 14 bases outside the gene matches. This CDR3 has 18 residues. The DNA for the CDR3 is TGTGCCAGCAGCTCACTAGCGGGACCGCCAAGAGTGACCTACGAGCAGTACTTC. Translated: CASSSLAGPPRVTYEQYF.

This clonotype came up many times. The genes are TRBV30 and TRBJ2-7; D is possibly TRBD2 (6 bases). The V gene's germline CDR1 is GTSNPN and CDR2 SVGIG (reference sequence). The length of the CDR3 is 14 residues. Trimming shortened V by 2 bases and J by 4 bases, and 15 bases separated the two germline ends. The CDR3 bases are TGTGCCTGGAGTAGTGCGGGACTGACATACGAGCAGTACTTC. As protein: CAWSSAGLTYEQYF.

The V and J genes are TRBV24-1 and TRBJ2-1; 7 bases fit TRBD2. Per the germline V gene, CDR1 is KGHDR and CDR2 is SFDVKD. The CDR3 sequence is 19 residues long. The V segment lost 6 bases and the J segment 8 bases; nucleotides outside the gene matches: 24. DNA of the CDR3: TGTGCCACCAGTCTGGCCCCCGCTGGTGGGAGGGCCAAAATAGATGAGCAGTTCTTC. Translated, it gives CATSLAPAGGRAKIDEQFF.

This clonotype has at least ten counts. The V call is TRBV10-3, the J call TRBJ2-7; 11 positions agree with TRBD2. V lost 10 bases, J lost 3 bases, and 8 bases stayed unmatched. Germline lookup yields CDR1 ENHRY and CDR2 SYGVKD. The CDR3 consists of 14 residues. The CDR3 nucleotides are TGTGCCACGAGCGGGGGACTAGCGGACTACGAGCAGTACTTC. Its translation: CATSGGLADYEQYF.

The V gene is TRBV28, the J gene TRBJ1-5, with D hard to call. CDR1 is MDHEN, CDR2 SYDVKM, per germline. V was trimmed by 5 bases and J by 7 bases, leaving 15 bases between them. The CDR3 spans 14 residues. The CDR3 here is CASSPPYREQPQHF. CDR3 nucleotides: TGTGCCAGCAGTCCTCCATACAGAGAACAGCCCCAGCATTTT.

This rearrangement joins TRBV7-3 to TRBJ2-1; 9 bases match TRBD2. The germline gives CDR1 SGHTA, CDR2 FQGTGA. The J segment lost 6 bases and the V segment lost 0 bases, leaving 3 bases of the junction unmatched. This CDR3 has 15 amino acids. The CDR3 here is CASSLTAGGSNEQFF. The CDR3 DNA is TGTGCCAGCAGCTTAACGGCGGGAGGGTCCAATGAGCAGTTCTTC.

This clonotype was recorded a few times. This rearrangement joins TRBV10-3 to TRBJ2-1; D is undetermined. The CDR3 length is 17 residues. Germline CDR1 reads ENHRY; CDR2 reads SYGVKD. V was shortened by 8 bases and J by 2 bases, with 22 bases between the two germline ends. The CDR3 sequence: CAIRYVLAGEPYNEQFF. The CDR3 nucleotides are TGTGCCATCCGATACGTATTGGCCGGAGAGCCCTACAATGAGCAGTTCTTC.

The chain has TRBV9 and TRBJ1-1; D gene unclear. Trimming cost V 0 bases and J 2 bases, with 8 bases left between them. In germline, CDR1 is SGDLS, CDR2 YYNGEE. This CDR3 is 14 amino acids long. In DNA, the CDR3 is TGTGCCAGCAGCGTAGGGGGAAGAAACACTGAAGCTTTCTTT. Its protein is CASSVGGRNTEAFF.

This clonotype has a single count. The rearrangement uses TRBV7-9 and TRBJ2-2; 10 nucleotides match TRBD2. CDR1 is SEHNR, CDR2 FQNEAQ, per germline (reference sequence). The CDR3 is made up of 16 amino acids. The J segment lost 5 bases and the V segment lost 3 bases, leaving 6 bases of the junction unmatched. CDR3 sequence reads: CASSFASGSLTGELFF. The CDR3 DNA reads TGTGCCAGCAGCTTCGCTAGCGGGAGCCTAACCGGGGAGCTGTTTTTT.

The chain joins TRBV3-1 to TRBJ1-1; D call uncertain. In germline, CDR1 is LGHDT, CDR2 YNNKEL (reference sequence). V shed 0 bases and J shed 1 base, with 6 bases lying between them. This CDR3 is 14 amino acids long. The CDR3 loop reads CASSQENRNTEAFF. The CDR3 coding sequence is TGTGCCAGCAGCCAAGAGAACAGGAACACTGAAGCTTTCTTT.

V usage is TRBV5-1 and J usage is TRBJ1-3; D is perhaps TRBD1 (6 bases). The CDR3 has 15 amino acids. V dropped 3 bases and J dropped 0 bases, with 10 bases sitting between them. Germline V gene data show CDR1 as SGHRS and CDR2 as YFSETQ. The CDR3 loop reads CASSSDSLSGNTIYF. CDR3 sequence (DNA): TGCGCCAGCAGCTCGGACAGTCTCTCTGGAAACACCATATATTTT.

The chain carries TRBV7-2 and TRBJ1-5, with D possibly being TRBD1 (5 bases). The V gene lost 9 bases and the J gene lost 7 bases, with 22 bases spanning the gap. CDR1 SGHTA and CDR2 FQGNSA come from the germline V gene. This CDR3 comprises 15 residues. The CDR3 sequence: CASTLTGREGQPQHF. Here the CDR3 DNA reads TGTGCCAGTACCCTCACCGGCAGGGAAGGCCAGCCCCAGCATTTT.

J is TRBJ2-1 and V is TRBV27; D remains ambiguous. Trimming left V 0 bases short and J 2 bases short, with 11 bases between. Germline V gives CDR1 MNHEY, CDR2 SMNVEV (reference sequence). This CDR3 comprises 16 residues. The chain's CDR3 is CASSLSMAAAYNEQFF. CDR3 DNA: TGTGCCAGCAGTTTATCGATGGCTGCCGCCTACAATGAGCAGTTCTTC.

The V gene is TRBV9, the J gene TRBJ2-3; D is possibly TRBD2 (5 bases). V lost 3 bases and J 4 bases, leaving 12 bases between the germline ends. There are 14 residues in the CDR3. Per the germline V gene, CDR1 is SGDLS and CDR2 is YYNGEE. The CDR3 loop reads CASSALAPPDTQYF. CDR3 DNA sequence: TGTGCCAGCAGCGCTCTAGCCCCTCCAGATACGCAGTATTTT.

This chain joins TRBV5-1 and TRBJ1-3; no firm D call. The CDR3 spans 16 residues. Trimming stripped 1 base from V and 0 bases from J, with 11 bases between. CDR1 and CDR2 (germline): SGHRS, YFSETQ. The DNA for the CDR3 is TGCGCCAGCAGCTTGAATCCGGAACCCTCTGGAAACACCATATATTTT. This gives the protein CASSLNPEPSGNTIYF.

This clonotype was detected a few times. The chain carries TRBV29-1 and TRBJ2-4; a possible D gene is TRBD2 (5 bases). Germline V lookup: CDR1 SQVTM, CDR2 ANQGSEA. This CDR3 is built from 14 residues. V was clipped by 4 bases and J by 1 base, with 11 bases between them. The CDR3: CSVVGRGAKNIQYF. CDR3 sequence (DNA): TGCAGCGTTGTTGGCAGAGGGGCCAAAAACATTCAGTACTTC.

This clonotype was found many times. V usage is TRBV12-3 or TRBV12-4 and J usage is TRBJ1-5; no clear D. The CDR3 loop spans 12 amino acids. V was cut by 2 bases and J by 7 bases, with 6 bases left in between. This chain's CDR3 is CASSLRRQPQHF. The CDR3 coding sequence is TGTGCCAGCAGTTTACGGCGACAGCCCCAGCATTTT.

This chain joins TRBV28 and TRBJ2-5; D gene unclear. Trimming cost V 5 bases and J 5 bases, with 9 bases left between them. The CDR3 has 12 residues. Germline loops: CDR1 MDHEN, CDR2 SYDVKM. In DNA, the CDR3 is TGTGCCAGCAGTCTAATTACGGAGACCCAGTACTTC. As protein: CASSLITETQYF. The full variable domain, in which reference TRBV28 and TRBJ2-5 provide the parts outside the CDR3, is DVKVTQSSRYLVKRTGEKVFLECVQDMDHENMFWYRQDPGLGLRLIYFSYDVKMKEKGDIPEGYSVSREKKERFSLILESASTNQTSMYLCASSLITETQYFGPGTRLLVL.

This clonotype came up a few times. CDR3 in DNA: TGCGCCAGCAGCTTGAAACAGGGTGGCACCGGGGAGCTGTTTTTT. Protein sequence: CASSLKQGGTGELFF. The chain joins TRBV5-1 to TRBJ2-2; tentatively, D is TRBD1 (6 bases). Per the germline V gene, CDR1 is SGHRS and CDR2 is YFSETQ. This CDR3 spans 15 amino acids. The ends were cut back, 1 base at V and 4 bases at J, with 11 bases in the middle.

The V gene is TRBV4-2, the J gene TRBJ1-1; 7 bases agree with TRBD1. Per the germline V gene, CDR1 is LGHNA and CDR2 is YNFKEQ. The CDR3 runs 16 residues. Trimming at V came to 1 base and at J to 5 bases, leaving 10 bases not matched to a gene. CDR3 residues: CASSQVGRGTGTEAFF. CDR3 bases: TGTGCCAGCAGCCAAGTTGGCAGGGGGACGGGGACTGAAGCTTTCTTT.

This clonotype was counted only a few times. The V call is TRBV28, the J call TRBJ1-1; D gene ambiguous. Germline V gene data show CDR1 as MDHEN and CDR2 as SYDVKM. The V gene lost 11 bases and the J gene lost 1 base, with 11 bases spanning the gap. The CDR3 covers 12 residues. As DNA, the CDR3 is TGTGCCGGGAGAACGACGAACACTGAAGCTTTCTTT. Its translation is CAGRTTNTEAFF.

This rearrangement joins TRBV9 to TRBJ2-7, with TRBD2 matching 9 bases. Trimming cost V 0 bases and J 5 bases; bases outside gene matches: 6. The CDR3 consists of 15 residues. The germline CDR1 and CDR2 sequences are SGDLS and YYNGEE. The CDR3 sequence is CASSVGSSGSHEQYF. CDR3 bases: TGTGCCAGCAGCGTAGGAAGTAGCGGGAGCCACGAGCAGTACTTC.

This clonotype was seen a handful of times. The V gene is TRBV28, the J gene TRBJ2-5; weak D call: TRBD1 (6 bases). Germline CDR1 and CDR2: MDHEN and SYDVKM. CDR3 length equals 17 residues. Trimming took off 5 bases at V and 5 bases at J, with 24 bases between the two ends. The chain's CDR3 is CASSRTPDSFASETQYF. CDR3 sequence (DNA): TGTGCCAGCAGTAGAACCCCGGACAGTTTTGCTTCGGAGACCCAGTACTTC.

The rearrangement joins TRBV30 to TRBJ1-2; 9 bases agree with TRBD1. Trimming cost V 2 bases and J 2 bases; bases outside gene matches: 12. CDR3 length: 17 residues. Germline V gives CDR1 GTSNPN, CDR2 SVGIG (reference sequence). CDR3 amino acids: CAWSLPGYRGRNYGYTF. CDR3 in DNA: TGTGCCTGGAGTCTCCCGGGGTACAGGGGGCGCAACTATGGCTACACCTTC.

The CDR3: CASSTWNNEQFF. The CDR3 bases are TGTGCCAGTAGTACTTGGAATAATGAGCAGTTCTTC. The J gene is TRBJ2-1, the V gene TRBV19; D is undetermined. Germline CDR1 reads LNHDA; CDR2 reads SQIVND (reference sequence). The CDR3 extends over 12 amino acids. V was shortened by 4 bases and J by 7 bases, with 8 bases between the two germline ends. The complete variable domain, with remaining parts taken from reference TRBV19 and TRBJ2-1, reads DGGITQSPKYLFRKEGQNVTLSCEQNLNHDAMYWYRQDPGQGLRLIYYSQIVNDFQKGDIAEGYSVSREKKESFPLTVTSAQKNPTAFYLCASSTWNNEQFFGPGTRLTVL.